This passage covers 29 T cell receptor beta chains from one sample sequenced in a study of CD8 T cells in Susac syndrome (dated by TCRdb to about 2019). The library relied on the immunoSEQ multiplex PCR assay. RNA was extracted using the RNeasy kit, and about 0.5 to 1 ug of the RNA was reverse transcribed with random hexamers. TCRdb cleaned the public reads at Q25 with fastp, built clones with MiXCR and kept in-frame beta chains. Rows merge per CDR3 protein into single entries with the most common DNA and genes. Recorded for this sample are 400,000 or so distinct CDR3 sequences; approximately 85% of them occurred a single time. Approximately 0.12% of the sample goes to the ten largest clones. The sample was CD8+ T cells from PBMCs. All receptors derive from a human donor with multiple sclerosis.

V usage is TRBV20-1 and J usage is TRBJ2-7; 7 bases are shared with TRBD1. J gave up 5 bases and V 1 base, and 11 bases lay outside the gene matches. The CDR3 has 15 residues. CDR1 DFQATT and CDR2 SNEGSKA come from the germline V gene (reference sequence). The CDR3 region has the DNA TGCAGTGCTAGAGTGAAGGGACAGCCCTCTAACGAGCAGTACTTC. Protein product: CSARVKGQPSNEQYF.

J is TRBJ2-3 and V is TRBV27, with TRBD2 as a possible D gene (5 bases). From germline, CDR1 is MNHEY and CDR2 SMNVEV (reference sequence). This CDR3 contains 16 residues. V lost 4 bases, J lost 3 bases, and 17 bases lay in between. CDR3 loop: CASSSLELVITDTQYF. CDR3 DNA: TGTGCCAGCAGTTCCCTGGAACTAGTGATTACAGATACGCAGTATTTT.

The chain employs TRBV15 and TRBJ1-5, with D hard to call. CDR3 length: 13 amino acids. V lost 1 base and J lost 11, with 12 bases in between. The germline gives CDR1 LNHNV, CDR2 YYDKDF (reference sequence). The CDR3 sequence: CATSRVGGEAQHF. Written as DNA, the CDR3 is TGTGCCACCAGCAGAGTTGGCGGGGAGGCCCAGCATTTT.

The rearrangement joins TRBV7-9 to TRBJ1-1; a possible D gene is TRBD1 (6 bases). This CDR3 spans 17 amino acids. Germline-derived CDR1 and CDR2 are SEHNR and FQNEAQ (reference sequence). The V end lost 4 bases, the J end lost 1 base, and 19 bases lay between the germline ends. The CDR3 region is CASSSDRDIGRNTEAFF. The DNA of the CDR3 is TGTGCCAGCAGCTCGGACCGGGACATCGGTAGGAACACTGAAGCTTTCTTT.

About this clonotype itself: A read error may account for a junction end that differs from germline. The rearrangement links TRBV29-1 to TRBJ1-4; no clear D. This CDR3 is 15 amino acids long. Germline-derived CDR1 and CDR2 are SQVTM and ANQGSEA. CDR3 sequence reads: CSVQDPSHRSEKLFF. The CDR3 DNA sequence: TGCAGCGTTCAAGACCCTTCCCATAGGAGTGAAAAACTGTTTTTT.

The chain employs TRBV3-1 and TRBJ2-5; the D gene is possibly TRBD1 (6 bases). CDR3 length equals 16 residues. CDR1 is LGHDT, CDR2 YNNKEL, per germline (reference sequence). Trimming removed 2 bases from V and 2 bases from J, with 15 bases in between. CDR3 in DNA: TGTGCCAGCAGCCAATTACCTCGACAGGTTCAAGAGACCCAGTACTTC. Its translation: CASSQLPRQVQETQYF.

The genes are TRBV29-1 and TRBJ1-1; unclear D gene. From germline, CDR1 is SQVTM and CDR2 ANQGSEA. The CDR3 covers 13 residues. V lost 2 bases to trimming and J lost 0 bases, with 7 bases between them. The CDR3 region is CSVETGLNTEAFF. The CDR3 DNA sequence: TGCAGCGTTGAAACGGGTTTGAACACTGAAGCTTTCTTT.

The chain recombines TRBV4-1 with TRBJ2-7; unclear D gene. The CDR3 has 15 residues. CDR1 and CDR2 (germline): MGHRA, YSYEKL. The V and J ends lost 0 bases and 2 bases respectively, with 11 bases between them. Here the CDR3 reads CASSQEPSPTYEQYF. The CDR3 bases are TGCGCCAGCAGCCAAGAACCGTCACCTACCTACGAGCAGTACTTC.

The rearrangement links TRBV7-6 to TRBJ2-6; the D gene is possibly TRBD1 (5 bases). V lost 5 bases to trimming and J lost 0 bases, with 17 bases between them. Germline V gives CDR1 SGHVS, CDR2 FNYEAQ. This CDR3 region has 18 residues. Here the CDR3 reads CASSHVWGGRSGANVLTF. Here the CDR3 DNA reads TGTGCCAGCAGCCACGTCTGGGGCGGACGCTCTGGGGCCAACGTCCTGACTTTC.

The chain recombines TRBV11-2 with TRBJ2-5, with 8 bases matching TRBD2. The V gene end was trimmed by 0 bases and the J gene end by 0 bases; junction bases not matched to a gene: 3. This CDR3 is built from 16 residues. Germline CDR1 and CDR2: SGHAT and FQNNGV. This CDR3 is CASSLEAGVYQETQYF. The DNA for the CDR3 is TGTGCCAGCAGCTTAGAAGCGGGGGTGTACCAAGAGACCCAGTACTTC.

The chain is built from TRBV5-1 and TRBJ2-1, with TRBD2 identical over 10 bases. The CDR3 sequence is 16 residues long. After removal of 2 bases from V and 2 bases from J, the junction contained 4 bases not matched to a gene. The V gene's germline CDR1 is SGHRS and CDR2 YFSETQ. The CDR3 loop is CASSFQAGGPYNEQFF. The CDR3 nucleotides read TGCGCCAGCAGCTTCCAAGCGGGAGGGCCCTACAATGAGCAGTTCTTC.

The chain employs TRBV5-1 and TRBJ2-7; D tentatively fits TRBD1 or TRBD2 (5 bases each). This CDR3 has 14 residues. The germline V gene encodes CDR1 SGHRS and CDR2 YFSETQ. V lost 3 bases and J lost 2, with 12 bases in between. CDR3 DNA: TGCGCCAGCAGCTGGGACGGACCGACCTACGAGCAGTACTTC. It specifies CASSWDGPTYEQYF.

The chain uses TRBV30 and TRBJ2-2; 10 nucleotides line up with TRBD1. V shed 8 bases and J 5 bases; nucleotides not matched to a gene: 5. The CDR3 length is 13 residues. Germline V CDR1 and CDR2: GTSNPN, SVGIG (reference sequence). CDR3 sequence (DNA): TGTGCCGGAGGACAGGGGGAGACCGGGGAGCTGTTTTTT. Its translation: CAGGQGETGELFF.

The rearrangement joins TRBV11-2 to TRBJ2-7; TRBD2 is a possible D gene (7 bases). The length of the CDR3 is 18 residues. Trimming stripped 5 bases from V and 4 bases from J, with 27 bases between. CDR1 is SGHAT, CDR2 FQNNGV, per germline. The CDR3 is CASSPTGWGAAGVYEQYF. CDR3 nucleotides: TGTGCCAGCAGCCCGACTGGTTGGGGGGCCGCGGGAGTGTACGAGCAGTACTTC.

CDR3 nucleotide sequence: TGTGCCAGCAGCTTAAACCTGGGTGACAATCAGCCCCAGCATTTT. Amino acids: CASSLNLGDNQPQHF. J is TRBJ1-5 and V is TRBV7-9; D uncertain. Germline V CDR1 and CDR2: SEHNR, FQNEAQ (reference sequence). Trimming removed 2 bases at V and 3 bases at J, with 11 bases between. The CDR3 totals 15 residues. Based on the CDR3 plus reference TRBV7-9 and TRBJ1-5, the full variable domain is DTGVSQNPRHKITKRGQNVTFRCDPISEHNRLYWYRQTLGQGPEFLTYFQNEAQLEKSRLLSDRFSAERPKGSFSTLEIQRTEQGDSAMYLCASSLNLGDNQPQHFGDGTRLSIL.

This sequence joins TRBV7-8 and TRBJ1-2; 7 bases align to TRBD1. The germline gives CDR1 SGHVS, CDR2 FQNEAQ. The V and J ends lost 4 bases and 3 bases, in that order; junction bases with no gene match: 5. The CDR3 totals 14 residues. The CDR3 region is CASSSQGGHYGYTF. The CDR3 bases are TGTGCCAGCAGCTCTCAAGGGGGCCACTATGGCTACACCTTC.

Remarks on this clonotype: One junction end disagrees with the germline gene, perhaps due to a read error. V is TRBV27 and J is TRBJ1-4; D not resolved. The CDR3 totals 14 residues. The germline CDR1 and CDR2 sequences are MNHEY and SMNVEV (reference sequence). The DNA of the CDR3 is TGTGCCAACAGTTTAGTCGGATCTAATGAAAAACTGTTTTTT. This codes for CANSLVGSNEKLFF.

The genes are TRBV20-1 and TRBJ1-1, with D maybe TRBD1 (6 bases). Germline V gene lookup returns CDR1 DFQATT and CDR2 SNEGSKA (reference sequence). Trimming stripped 0 bases from V and 5 bases from J, with 22 bases between. This CDR3 spans 17 amino acids. The CDR3 loop is CSARDRGAPTMVTEAFF. The DNA of the CDR3 is TGCAGTGCTAGAGATAGGGGGGCCCCCACGATGGTGACTGAAGCTTTCTTT.

The chain couples TRBV29-1 to TRBJ1-1, with D uncertain. The V gene's germline CDR1 is SQVTM and CDR2 ANQGSEA. The CDR3 has 12 residues. V lost 3 bases and J 4 bases, leaving 9 bases between the germline ends. CDR3 in amino acids: CSVDDLPTEAFF. CDR3 sequence (DNA): TGCAGCGTTGATGACCTTCCCACTGAAGCTTTCTTT.

This clonotype was detected only once. This rearrangement joins TRBV7-8 to TRBJ2-3, with TRBD2 as a possible D gene (5 bases). V was clipped by 5 bases and J by 6 bases, with 18 bases between them. CDR1 is SGHVS and CDR2 is FQNEAQ in the germline V gene. CDR3 length equals 15 residues. CDR3 protein: CASSPRPGEPDTQYF. CDR3 sequence (DNA): TGTGCCAGCAGCCCCAGGCCCGGGGAACCCGATACGCAGTATTTT.

The chain has TRBV4-2 and TRBJ2-1, with D tentatively TRBD2 (6 bases). Germline CDR1 reads LGHNA; CDR2 reads YNFKEQ. The germline V and J ends were trimmed by 4 bases and 6 bases, with 10 bases remaining between them. The CDR3 length is 13 residues. The CDR3 sequence: CASSPPSANEQFF. Here the CDR3 DNA reads TGTGCCAGCAGCCCTCCTAGCGCCAATGAGCAGTTCTTC.

This clonotype turned up a few times. This rearrangement joins TRBV6-1 to TRBJ2-7; D is uncertain. CDR3 size: 13 residues. The V end was cut by 5 bases, the J end by 2 bases, with 10 bases between. Germline V gene lookup returns CDR1 MNHNS and CDR2 SASEGT. CDR3 nucleotides: TGTGCCAGCAGTCCACGTGGGACCTACGAGCAGTACTTC. Protein: CASSPRGTYEQYF.

The chain couples TRBV19 to TRBJ2-1, with D perhaps given as TRBD1 or TRBD2 (6 bases each). Germline assignment: CDR1 LNHDA and CDR2 SQIVND (reference sequence). The CDR3 has 15 residues. Trimming took off 2 bases at V and 5 bases at J, with 13 bases between the two ends. The CDR3 sequence is CASSISQGRNNEQFF. The CDR3 DNA sequence: TGTGCCAGTAGTATAAGTCAGGGGAGGAACAATGAGCAGTTCTTC.

This chain links TRBV7-9 with TRBJ1-1; D remains unclear. This CDR3 is built from 13 residues. The ends were cut back, 7 bases at V and 1 base at J, with 10 bases in the middle. Germline loops: CDR1 SEHNR, CDR2 FQNEAQ (reference sequence). CDR3 in amino acids: CASNHSPNTEAFF. CDR3 nucleotide sequence: TGTGCCAGCAACCACAGCCCGAACACTGAAGCTTTCTTT. Full variable domain (missing parts from reference TRBV7-9 and TRBJ1-1): DTGVSQNPRHKITKRGQNVTFRCDPISEHNRLYWYRQTLGQGPEFLTYFQNEAQLEKSRLLSDRFSAERPKGSFSTLEIQRTEQGDSAMYLCASNHSPNTEAFFGQGTRLTVV.

This clonotype was found once. This chain joins TRBV27 and TRBJ2-5; TRBD1 matches 8 bases. V was pared by 3 bases and J by 3 bases, with 3 bases of the junction left unmatched. CDR1 is MNHEY and CDR2 is SMNVEV in the germline V gene (reference sequence). The CDR3 is 14 residues long. For the CDR3, the DNA is TGTGCCAGCAGTTTCCTGGACAGGGAAGAGACCCAGTACTTC. Translating it yields CASSFLDREETQYF.

The chain links TRBV27 to TRBJ2-7; 11 bases are shared with TRBD1. J was trimmed by 6 bases and V by 1 base; bases with no gene match: 5. The CDR3 runs 15 residues. Germline CDR1 MNHEY, CDR2 SMNVEV (reference sequence). CDR3 sequence (DNA): TGTGCCAGCAGTTTATTACGGGACAGGGGGTCCGAGCAGTACTTC. Protein sequence: CASSLLRDRGSEQYF.

The chain carries TRBV4-1 and TRBJ2-1; TRBD2 matches 10 bases. Trimming at V came to 1 base and at J to 6 bases, leaving 12 bases not matched to a gene. The CDR3 loop spans 18 amino acids. Germline CDR1 reads MGHRA; CDR2 reads YSYEKL. For the CDR3, the DNA is TGCGCCAGCAGCCAAGTTCCCCTGTCTAGCGGGAGTGGCAATGAGCAGTTCTTC. As protein: CASSQVPLSSGSGNEQFF.

The chain carries TRBV6-5 and TRBJ2-7, with TRBD1 matching 7 bases. This CDR3 has 14 residues. Trimming removed 5 bases from V and 2 bases from J; junction bases left unmatched: 6. Germline V lookup: CDR1 MNHEY, CDR2 SVGAGI. The CDR3 nucleotides are TGTGCCAGCAGTCCCCAGGGGGAAACCTACGAGCAGTACTTC. This sequence encodes CASSPQGETYEQYF.

The chain uses TRBV4-1 and TRBJ2-7; 9 bases align to TRBD2. The CDR3 totals 15 residues. Germline CDR1 reads MGHRA; CDR2 reads YSYEKL. After removal of 8 bases from V and 2 bases from J, the junction contained 10 bases not matched to a gene. CDR3 region: CASRATSGSTYEQYF. Written as DNA, the CDR3 is TGCGCCAGCCGAGCAACTAGCGGGTCGACCTACGAGCAGTACTTC.